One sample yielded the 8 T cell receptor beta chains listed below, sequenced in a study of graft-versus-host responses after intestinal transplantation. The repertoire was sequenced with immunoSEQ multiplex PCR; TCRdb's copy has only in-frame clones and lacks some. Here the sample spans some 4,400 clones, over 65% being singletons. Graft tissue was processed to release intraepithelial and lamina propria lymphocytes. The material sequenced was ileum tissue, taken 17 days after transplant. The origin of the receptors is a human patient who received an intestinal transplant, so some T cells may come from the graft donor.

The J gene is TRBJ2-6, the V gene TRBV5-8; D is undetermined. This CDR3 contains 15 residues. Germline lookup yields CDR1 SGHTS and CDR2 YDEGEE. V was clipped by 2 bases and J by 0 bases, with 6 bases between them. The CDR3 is CASSFLGSGANVLTF. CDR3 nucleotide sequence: TGTGCCAGCAGCTTTCTCGGCTCTGGGGCCAACGTCCTGACTTTC.

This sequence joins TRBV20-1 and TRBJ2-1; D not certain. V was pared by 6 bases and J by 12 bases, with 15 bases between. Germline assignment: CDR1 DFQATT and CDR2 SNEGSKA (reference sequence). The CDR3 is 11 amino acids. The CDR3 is CSALIPSRQFF. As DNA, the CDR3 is TGCAGTGCCCTAATCCCCTCGAGGCAGTTCTTC.

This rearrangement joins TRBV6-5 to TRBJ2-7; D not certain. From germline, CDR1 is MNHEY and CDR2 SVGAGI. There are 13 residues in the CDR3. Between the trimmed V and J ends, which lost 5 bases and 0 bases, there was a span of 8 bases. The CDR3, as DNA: TGTGCCAGCAGTGTGCAGGACTCCTACGAGCAGTACGTC. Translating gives CASSVQDSYEQYV.

The CDR3: CASSDGVTEAFF. CDR3 DNA: TGCGCCAGCAGCGACGGGGTTACCGAAGCTTTCTTT. This chain links TRBV4-3 with TRBJ1-1, with no clear D. V lost 5 bases and J lost 8, with 12 bases in between. This CDR3 has 12 residues. Germline CDR1 is LGHNA and CDR2 is YSLEER.

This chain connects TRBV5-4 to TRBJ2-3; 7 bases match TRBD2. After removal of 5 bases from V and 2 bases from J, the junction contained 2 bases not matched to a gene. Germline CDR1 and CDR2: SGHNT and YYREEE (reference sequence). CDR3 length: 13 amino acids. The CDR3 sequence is CASRLAFTDTQYF. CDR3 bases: TGTGCCAGCAGACTAGCGTTCACAGATACGCAGTATTTT.

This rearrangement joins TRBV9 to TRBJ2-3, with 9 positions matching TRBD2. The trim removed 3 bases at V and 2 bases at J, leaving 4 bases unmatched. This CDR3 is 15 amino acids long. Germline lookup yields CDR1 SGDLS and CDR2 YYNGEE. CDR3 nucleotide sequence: TGTGCCAGCAGCGGAGCGGGGGGTCCCACAGATACGCAGTATTTT. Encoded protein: CASSGAGGPTDTQYF.

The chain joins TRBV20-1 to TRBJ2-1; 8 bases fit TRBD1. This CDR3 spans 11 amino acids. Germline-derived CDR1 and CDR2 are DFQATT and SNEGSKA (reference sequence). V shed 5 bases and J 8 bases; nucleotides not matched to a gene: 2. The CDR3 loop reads CSAEDRDEQFF. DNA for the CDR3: TGCAGTGCTGAGGACAGGGATGAGCAGTTCTTC.

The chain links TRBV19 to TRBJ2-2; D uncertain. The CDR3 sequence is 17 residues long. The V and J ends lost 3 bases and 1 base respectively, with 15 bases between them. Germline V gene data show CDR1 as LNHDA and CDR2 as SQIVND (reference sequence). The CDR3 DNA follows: TGTGCCAGTAGTATCCCTGGAGCTTACGGGAACACCGGGGAGCTGTTTTTT. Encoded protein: CASSIPGAYGNTGELFF.